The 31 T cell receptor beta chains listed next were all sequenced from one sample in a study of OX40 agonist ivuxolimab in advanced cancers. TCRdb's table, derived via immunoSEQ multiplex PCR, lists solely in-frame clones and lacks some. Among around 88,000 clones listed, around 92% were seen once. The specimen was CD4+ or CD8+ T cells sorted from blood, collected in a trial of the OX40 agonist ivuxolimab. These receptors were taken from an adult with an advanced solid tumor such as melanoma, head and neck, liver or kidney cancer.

The chain's CDR3 is CASSPQVGGSGELFF. CDR3 nucleotide sequence: TGTGCCAGCTCACCACAGGTCGGTGGGTCCGGGGAGCTGTTTTTT. V usage is TRBV18 and J usage is TRBJ2-2; D unresolved. The CDR3 has 15 amino acids. V lost 1 base and J 6 bases, leaving 12 bases between the germline ends. Germline-derived CDR1 and CDR2 are KGHSH and LQKENI.

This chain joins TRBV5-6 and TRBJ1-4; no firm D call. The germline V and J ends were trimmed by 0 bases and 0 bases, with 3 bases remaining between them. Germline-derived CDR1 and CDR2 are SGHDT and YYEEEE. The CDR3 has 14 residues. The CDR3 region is CASSLVATNEKLFF. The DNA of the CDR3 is TGTGCCAGCAGCTTGGTAGCAACTAATGAAAAACTGTTTTTT.

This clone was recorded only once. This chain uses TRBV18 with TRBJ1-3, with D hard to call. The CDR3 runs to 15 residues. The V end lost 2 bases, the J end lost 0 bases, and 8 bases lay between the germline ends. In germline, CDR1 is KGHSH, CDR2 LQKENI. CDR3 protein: CASSPSQLSGNTIYF. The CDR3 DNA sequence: TGTGCCAGCTCACCATCACAGCTCTCTGGAAACACCATATATTTT. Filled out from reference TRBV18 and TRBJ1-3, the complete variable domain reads NAGVMQNPRHLVRRRGQEARLRCSPMKGHSHVYWYRQLPEEGLKFMVYLQKENIIDESGMPKERFSAEFPKEGPSILRIQQVVRGDSAAYFCASSPSQLSGNTIYFGEGSWLTVV.

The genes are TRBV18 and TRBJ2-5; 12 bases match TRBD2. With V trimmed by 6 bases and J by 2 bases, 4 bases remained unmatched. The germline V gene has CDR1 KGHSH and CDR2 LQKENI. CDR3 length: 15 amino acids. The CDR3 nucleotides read TGTGCCAGCTCGGCTAGCGGGGGGGCACAAGAGACCCAGTACTTC. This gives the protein CASSASGGAQETQYF.

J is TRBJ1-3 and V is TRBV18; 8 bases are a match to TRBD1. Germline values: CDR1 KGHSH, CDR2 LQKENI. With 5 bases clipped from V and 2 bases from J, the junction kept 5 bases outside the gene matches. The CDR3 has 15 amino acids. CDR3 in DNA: TGTGCCAGCTCAATCCAGGGGGCGCCTGGAAACACCATATATTTT. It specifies CASSIQGAPGNTIYF.

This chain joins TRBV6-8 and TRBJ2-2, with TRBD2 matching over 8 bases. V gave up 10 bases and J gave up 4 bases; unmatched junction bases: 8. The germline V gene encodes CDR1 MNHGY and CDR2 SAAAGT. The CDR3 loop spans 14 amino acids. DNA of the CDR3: TGTGCCACGACCGGGACTAGGGTCACCGGGGAGCTGTTTTTT. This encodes CATTGTRVTGELFF.

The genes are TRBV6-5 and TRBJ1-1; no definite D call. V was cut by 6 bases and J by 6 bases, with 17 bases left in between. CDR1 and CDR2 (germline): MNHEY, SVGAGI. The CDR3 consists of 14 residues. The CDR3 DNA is TGTGCCAGCAGGACCAGTGACCGGATTTCTGAAGCTTTCTTT. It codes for CASRTSDRISEAFF.

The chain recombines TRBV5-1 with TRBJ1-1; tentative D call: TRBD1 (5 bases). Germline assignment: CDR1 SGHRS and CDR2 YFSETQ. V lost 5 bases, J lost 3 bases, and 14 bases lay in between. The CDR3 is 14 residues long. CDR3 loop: CASRSGTGYTEAFF. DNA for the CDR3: TGCGCCAGCAGGTCGGGGACGGGCTACACTGAAGCTTTCTTT.

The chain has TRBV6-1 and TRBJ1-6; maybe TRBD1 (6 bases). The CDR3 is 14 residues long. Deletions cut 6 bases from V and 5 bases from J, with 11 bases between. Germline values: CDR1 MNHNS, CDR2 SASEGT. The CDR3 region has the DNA TGTGCCAGCAGGGGGACAAGAGATAATTCACCCCTCCACTTT. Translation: CASRGTRDNSPLHF.

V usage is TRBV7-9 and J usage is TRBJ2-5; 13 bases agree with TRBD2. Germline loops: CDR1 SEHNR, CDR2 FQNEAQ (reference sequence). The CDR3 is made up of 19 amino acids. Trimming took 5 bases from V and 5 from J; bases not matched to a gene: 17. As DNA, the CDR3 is TGTGCCAGCAGCCCAGGGACTAGCGGGGAATTTAGCCCCCTGGAGACCCAGTACTTC. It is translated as CASSPGTSGEFSPLETQYF.

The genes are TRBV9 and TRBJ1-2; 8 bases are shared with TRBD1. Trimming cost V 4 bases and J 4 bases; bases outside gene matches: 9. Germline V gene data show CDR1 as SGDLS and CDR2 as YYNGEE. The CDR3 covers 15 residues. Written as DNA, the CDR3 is TGTGCCAGCAGCCCCGGACAGGGAGGGCCCTATGGCTACACCTTC. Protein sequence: CASSPGQGGPYGYTF.

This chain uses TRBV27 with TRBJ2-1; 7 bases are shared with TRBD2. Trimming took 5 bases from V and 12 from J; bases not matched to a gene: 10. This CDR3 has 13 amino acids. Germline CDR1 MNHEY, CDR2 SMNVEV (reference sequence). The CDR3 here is CASSRREADGQFF. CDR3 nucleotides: TGTGCCAGCAGTCGTCGGGAGGCTGATGGGCAGTTCTTC.

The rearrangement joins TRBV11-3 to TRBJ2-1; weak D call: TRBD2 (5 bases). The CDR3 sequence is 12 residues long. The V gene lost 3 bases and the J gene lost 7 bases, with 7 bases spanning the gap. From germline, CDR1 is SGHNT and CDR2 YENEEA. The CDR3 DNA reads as TGTGCCAGCAGCTTTTCGGGGAATGAGCAGTTCTTC. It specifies CASSFSGNEQFF.

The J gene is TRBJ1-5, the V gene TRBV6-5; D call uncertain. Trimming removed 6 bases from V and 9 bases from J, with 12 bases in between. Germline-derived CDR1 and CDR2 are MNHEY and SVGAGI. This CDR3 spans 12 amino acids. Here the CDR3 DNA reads TGTGCCAGCAGCGGACGGATCGGGCCCCAGCATTTT. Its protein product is CASSGRIGPQHF.

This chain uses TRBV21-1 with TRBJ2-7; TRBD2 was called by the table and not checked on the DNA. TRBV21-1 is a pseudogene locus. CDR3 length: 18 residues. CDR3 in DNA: TGTGCCAGCAGCAAAGTTAAAACTAGCGGGGGCGACCGGTACGAGCAGTACTTC. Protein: CASSKVKTSGGDRYEQYF.

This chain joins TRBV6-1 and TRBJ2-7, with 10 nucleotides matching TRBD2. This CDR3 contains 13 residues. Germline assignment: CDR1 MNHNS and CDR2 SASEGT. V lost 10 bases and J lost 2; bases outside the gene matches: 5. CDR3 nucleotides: TGTGCCACCACTAGCGGGGTTCCCTACGAGCAGTACTTC. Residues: CATTSGVPYEQYF.

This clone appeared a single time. The CDR3 DNA reads as TGTGCCAGTAGTTTCAGCCTACAAGAGACCCAGTACTTC. It is translated as CASSFSLQETQYF. This chain joins TRBV19 and TRBJ2-5; D is unclear. Germline CDR1 reads LNHDA; CDR2 reads SQIVND (reference sequence). The germline V and J ends were trimmed by 5 bases and 2 bases, with 9 bases remaining between them. This CDR3 region has 13 residues.

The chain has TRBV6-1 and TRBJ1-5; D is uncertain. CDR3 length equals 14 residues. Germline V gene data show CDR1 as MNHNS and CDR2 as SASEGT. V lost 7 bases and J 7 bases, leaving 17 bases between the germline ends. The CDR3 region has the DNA TGTGCCAGCATGGTAAAGGGTGTGGGACAGCCCCAGCATTTT. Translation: CASMVKGVGQPQHF.

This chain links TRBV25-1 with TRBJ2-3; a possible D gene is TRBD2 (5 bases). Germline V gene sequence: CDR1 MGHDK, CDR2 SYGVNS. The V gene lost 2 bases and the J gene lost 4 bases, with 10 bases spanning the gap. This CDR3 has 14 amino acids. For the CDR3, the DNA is TGTGCCAGCAGTGAAGGGTCGGGGTCAGATACGCAGTATTTT. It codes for CASSEGSGSDTQYF.

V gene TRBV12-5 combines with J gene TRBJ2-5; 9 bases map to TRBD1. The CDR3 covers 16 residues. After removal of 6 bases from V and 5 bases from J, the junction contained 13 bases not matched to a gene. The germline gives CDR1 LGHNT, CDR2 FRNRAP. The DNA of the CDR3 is TGTGCTAGTGGCTCGATAGGGACAGGGATCGGGGAGACCCAGTACTTC. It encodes CASGSIGTGIGETQYF.

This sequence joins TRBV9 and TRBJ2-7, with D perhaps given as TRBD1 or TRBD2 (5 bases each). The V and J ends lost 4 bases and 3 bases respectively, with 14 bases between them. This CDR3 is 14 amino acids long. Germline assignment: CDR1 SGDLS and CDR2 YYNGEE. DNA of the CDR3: TGTGCCAGCAGCCCGGTTGGGGGTGGCTACGAGCAGTACTTC. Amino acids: CASSPVGGGYEQYF.

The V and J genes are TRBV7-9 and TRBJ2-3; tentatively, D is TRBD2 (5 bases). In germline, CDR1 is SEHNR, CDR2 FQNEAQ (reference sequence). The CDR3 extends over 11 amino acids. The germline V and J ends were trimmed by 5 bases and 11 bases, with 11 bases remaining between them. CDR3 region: CASSPARGQYF. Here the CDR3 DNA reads TGTGCCAGCAGCCCAGCCCGGGGGCAGTATTTT.

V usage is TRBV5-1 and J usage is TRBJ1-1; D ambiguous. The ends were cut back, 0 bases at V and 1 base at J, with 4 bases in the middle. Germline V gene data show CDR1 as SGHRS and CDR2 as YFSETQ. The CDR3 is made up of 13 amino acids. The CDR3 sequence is CASSLAENTEAFF. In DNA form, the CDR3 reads TGCGCCAGCAGCTTGGCGGAGAACACTGAAGCTTTCTTT.

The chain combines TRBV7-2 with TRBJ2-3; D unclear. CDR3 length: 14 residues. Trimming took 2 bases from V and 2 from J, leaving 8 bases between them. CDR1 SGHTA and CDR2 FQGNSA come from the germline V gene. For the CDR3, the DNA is TGTGCCAGCAGCTTAAGCGTTACCACAGATACGCAGTATTTT. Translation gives CASSLSVTTDTQYF. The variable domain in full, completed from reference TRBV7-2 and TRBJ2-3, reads GAGVSQSPSNKVTEKGKDVELRCDPISGHTALYWYRQSLGQGLEFLIYFQGNSAPDKSGLPSDRFSAERTGGSVSTLTIQRTQQEDSAVYLCASSLSVTTDTQYFGPGTRLTVL.

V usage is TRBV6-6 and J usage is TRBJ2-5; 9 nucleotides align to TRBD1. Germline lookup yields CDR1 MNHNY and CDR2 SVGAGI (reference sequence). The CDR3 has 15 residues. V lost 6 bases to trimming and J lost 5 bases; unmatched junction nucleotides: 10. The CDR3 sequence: CASRSPGQGGETQYF. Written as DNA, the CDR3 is TGTGCCAGCAGATCGCCGGGACAGGGAGGGGAGACCCAGTACTTC.

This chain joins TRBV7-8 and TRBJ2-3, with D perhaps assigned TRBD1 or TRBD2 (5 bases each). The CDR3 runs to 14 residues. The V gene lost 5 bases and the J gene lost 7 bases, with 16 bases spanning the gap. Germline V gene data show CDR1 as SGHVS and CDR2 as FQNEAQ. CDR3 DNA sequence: TGTGCCAGCAGCCGGGACGGGGTTCTAAATACGCAGTATTTT. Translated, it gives CASSRDGVLNTQYF.

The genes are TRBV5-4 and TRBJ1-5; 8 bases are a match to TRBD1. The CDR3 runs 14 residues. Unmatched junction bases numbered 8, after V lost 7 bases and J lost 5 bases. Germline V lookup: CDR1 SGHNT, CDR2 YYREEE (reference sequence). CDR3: CASGTTGGHQPQHF. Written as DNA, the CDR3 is TGTGCCAGCGGCACCACAGGGGGGCATCAGCCCCAGCATTTT.

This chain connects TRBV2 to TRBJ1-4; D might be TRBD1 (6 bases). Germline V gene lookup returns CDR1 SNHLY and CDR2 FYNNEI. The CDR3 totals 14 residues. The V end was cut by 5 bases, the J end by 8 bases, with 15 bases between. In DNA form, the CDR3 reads TGTGCCAGCAGTCCCCCGGCAGGGGCGGAAAAACTGTTTTTT. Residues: CASSPPAGAEKLFF. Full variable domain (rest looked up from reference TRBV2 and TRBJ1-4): EPEVTQTPSHQVTQMGQEVILRCVPISNHLYFYWYRQILGQKVEFLVSFYNNEISEKSEIFDDQFSVERPDGSNFTLKIRSTKLEDSAMYFCASSPPAGAEKLFFGSGTQLSVL.

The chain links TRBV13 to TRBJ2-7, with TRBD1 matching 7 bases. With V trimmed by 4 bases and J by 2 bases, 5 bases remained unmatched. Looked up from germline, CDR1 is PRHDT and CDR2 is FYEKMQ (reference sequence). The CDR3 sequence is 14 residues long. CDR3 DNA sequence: TGTGCCAGCAGCTCCCCGGGACAGACCTACGAGCAGTACTTC. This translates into CASSSPGQTYEQYF.

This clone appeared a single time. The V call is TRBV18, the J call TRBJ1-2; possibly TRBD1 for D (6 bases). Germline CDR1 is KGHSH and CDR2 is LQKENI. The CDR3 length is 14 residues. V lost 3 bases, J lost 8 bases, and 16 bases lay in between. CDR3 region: CASSPSSGGAGYTF. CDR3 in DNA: TGTGCCAGCTCACCGAGTTCCGGGGGCGCGGGCTACACCTTC.

CDR3 loop: CASTLAGADTQYF. The CDR3 DNA reads TGTGCCAGCACCCTAGCGGGAGCAGATACGCAGTATTTT. The V gene is TRBV6-1, the J gene TRBJ2-3; 10 positions match TRBD2. V lost 7 bases, J lost 4 bases, and 2 bases stayed unmatched. The CDR3 loop spans 13 amino acids. The germline V gene encodes CDR1 MNHNS and CDR2 SASEGT.